The present T cell receptor beta chain was sequenced within a study of T cell responses to AZD1222 COVID-19 vaccine. Looked up from germline, CDR1 is SGHNT and CDR2 is YYREEE (reference sequence). Trimming took 0 bases from V and 5 from J; bases not matched to a gene: 6. This CDR3 spans 15 amino acids. The repertoire was sequenced with immunoSEQ multiplex PCR; TCRdb's copy has only in-frame clones and lacks some. The sample lists approximately 160,000 clones; approximately 93% were seen once. This sample comprised peripheral blood, obtained on day 0 of AZD1222 vaccination. This TCR came from an adult in good health. The V call is TRBV5-4, the J call TRBJ1-2; TRBD1 agrees at 8 bases. CDR3 protein: CASSLGWDRLYGYTF. CDR3 DNA: TGTGCCAGCAGCTTGGGGTGGGACAGGCTATATGGCTACACCTTC.